The clone carrying this TCR beta chain was seen at least ten times. Its target is not known. Trimming took 2 bases from V and 13 from J, leaving 15 bases between them. The CDR3 spans 13 residues. Germline-derived CDR1 and CDR2 are LNHDA and SQIVND (reference sequence). The data are from a study of regulatory T cells in long-lasting Graves disease. The sample's time point: persistent/refractory GD, antithyroid drugs over 5 years with positive TRAb. PBMCs provided the RNA from which the TCR library was made. Graves' disease diagnosis was established per American Thyroid Association guidelines. Each patient gave around 9.7 milliliters of EDTA-anticoagulated peripheral blood. Whole-study findings and limits: TCR diversity in persistent Graves' patients was below that of newly diagnosed ones.

Construction of the TCR beta libraries employed iRepertoire HTBI primers in conjunction with Arm-PCR of CDR3 regions. MiXCR, applied by TCRdb to the multiplex PCR reads, yields one record per CDR3 protein. The sample lists a few hundred thousand distinct CDR3 sequences, roughly a quarter occurring once. Here the sequenced sample was peripheral blood mononuclear cells (PBMCs), taken when the disease was refractory, from a patient treated with antithyroid drugs. The chain couples TRBV19 to TRBJ2-4, with D hard to call. This sequence was found in a female donor with Graves disease. The CDR3 nucleotides read TGTGCCAGTAGTATAAGCACACTCGATCCCCAGTACTTC. It encodes CASSISTLDPQYF.